This T cell receptor beta chain was sequenced for a study of blood T cell repertoires in COVID-19. Study as a whole: The United States, Italy and Spain provided the acute and convalescent COVID-19 samples. T cells, B-cell-depleted T cells, or PBMCs provided the cDNA or gDNA that served as material.

V dropped 6 bases and J dropped 3 bases, with 12 bases sitting between them. Germline CDR1 is MNHEY and CDR2 is SVGAGI. The CDR3 loop spans 13 amino acids. Original analysis: Scientists estimated how many nucleated cells there were by amplifying reference gene primers. The protocol was immunoSEQ multiplex PCR, while the TCRdb copy is restricted to in-frame clones and leaves out a portion. That table is the source of V, J and clone size, and D and trimming were worked out from the DNA. Of roughly 86,000 clones in the sample, approximately 86% were seen once. The sequence was obtained from a middle-aged man with acute or convalescent COVID-19. Sequenced: peripheral blood. The chain recombines TRBV6-5 with TRBJ2-7, with D uncertain. CDR3 bases: TGTGCCAGCAGCGTAGGAGTCGACTACGAGCAGTACTTC. The encoded protein is CASSVGVDYEQYF.